A single T cell receptor (beta chain) is shown here with its context. The data were obtained in a study of OX40 agonist ivuxolimab in advanced cancers. This CDR3 comprises 15 residues. V was clipped by 4 bases and J by 5 bases; unmatched bases: 6. Germline values: CDR1 SGHVS, CDR2 FQNEAQ. Data came from immunoSEQ multiplex PCR; TCRdb stores just in-frame clones and leaves some out. The table lists about 79,000 clones, around 90% of them singletons, with 0.33% in the top ten. The TCR sequence derives from an adult with an advanced solid tumor such as melanoma, head and neck, liver or kidney cancer. The sequencing used CD4+ or CD8+ T cells sorted from blood, collected in a trial of the OX40 agonist ivuxolimab. The V call is TRBV7-8, the J call TRBJ2-1, with 9 bases identical to TRBD2. The CDR3 nucleotides are TGTGCCAGCAGCTCCCAGCGGGGGGCACACAATGAGCAGTTCTTC. Amino acid sequence: CASSSQRGAHNEQFF.